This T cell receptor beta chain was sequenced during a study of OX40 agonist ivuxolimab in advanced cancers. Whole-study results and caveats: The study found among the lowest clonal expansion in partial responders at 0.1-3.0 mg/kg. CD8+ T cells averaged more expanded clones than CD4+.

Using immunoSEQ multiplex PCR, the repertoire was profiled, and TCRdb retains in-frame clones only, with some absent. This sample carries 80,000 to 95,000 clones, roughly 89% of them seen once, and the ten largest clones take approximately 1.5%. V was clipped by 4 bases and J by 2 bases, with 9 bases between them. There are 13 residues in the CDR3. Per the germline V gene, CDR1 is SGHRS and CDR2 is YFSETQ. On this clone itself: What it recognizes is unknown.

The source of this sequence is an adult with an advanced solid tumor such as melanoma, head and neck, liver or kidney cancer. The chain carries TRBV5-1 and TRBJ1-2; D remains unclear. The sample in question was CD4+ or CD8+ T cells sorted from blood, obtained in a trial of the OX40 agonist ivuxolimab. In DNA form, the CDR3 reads TGCGCCAGCAGCGATGTGGGGAACTATGGCTACACCTTC. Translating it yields CASSDVGNYGYTF.